These 11 T cell receptor beta chains originate from one sample sequenced in a study of cytomegalovirus exposure and HLA in healthy donors (dated by TCRdb to 2017 to 2019). The method was the immunoSEQ multiplex PCR assay. For the multiplex PCR, a mixture combining 60 forward primers for TCR Vbeta segments and 13 reverse primers for TCR Jbeta segments was used. TCRdb holds this immuneACCESS table with in-frame rearrangements only. Some clones are missing; in checked studies, unresolved V genes explain under half, and the rest has no known cause. The sample contains some 130,000 clones, roughly four fifths of them found a single time. The ten largest clonotypes hold just over 8% of the sample. The sequencing sample was made of PBMCs. The source of these receptors is a woman aged 45-65 years in good health and CMV-seropositive.

The V gene is TRBV5-6, the J gene TRBJ1-2; TRBD1 matches at 8 bases. V lost 2 bases, J lost 7 bases, and 7 bases stayed unmatched. Germline values: CDR1 SGHDT, CDR2 YYEEEE. The CDR3 is 14 residues long. The CDR3 here is CASSFGQGRVGYTF. CDR3 DNA: TGTGCCAGCAGCTTTGGACAGGGAAGGGTTGGCTACACCTTC.

This chain links TRBV19 with TRBJ2-7; 8 nucleotides line up with TRBD1. Per germline, CDR1 LNHDA and CDR2 SQIVND (reference sequence). J gave up 3 bases and V 7 bases, and 11 bases lay outside the gene matches. The CDR3 sequence is 15 residues long. The DNA for the CDR3 is TGTGCCAGTACCCCCAGGACAGGGCTGAACTACGAGCAGTACTTC. Translated: CASTPRTGLNYEQYF.

This rearrangement joins TRBV2 to TRBJ2-7, with 12 bases matching TRBD2. Per germline, CDR1 SNHLY and CDR2 FYNNEI. J gave up 3 bases and V 3 bases, and 3 bases lay outside the gene matches. The CDR3 has 15 amino acids. The CDR3 DNA is TGTGCCAGCAGTGAGACTAGCGGGGGCCTCTACGAGCAGTACTTC. Translating gives CASSETSGGLYEQYF.

The V and J genes are TRBV11-1 and TRBJ1-2, with D perhaps TRBD1 (6 bases). With 5 bases removed from V and 4 bases from J, the gap between germline ends came to 14 bases. Germline values: CDR1 SGHAT, CDR2 FQDESV (reference sequence). There are 14 residues in the CDR3. CDR3 residues: CASSPQGPSYGYTF. The CDR3 DNA reads as TGTGCCAGCAGCCCGCAGGGGCCTAGCTATGGCTACACCTTC.

With respect to this clone: At the DNA level, this CDR3 is encoded by other sequences in the same sample as well. The CDR3, as DNA: TGTGCCAGCAGTTCGGGGGACAGGGGGTTATTCAAAGCTTTCTTT. Translating gives CASSSGDRGLFKAFF. The V gene is TRBV28, the J gene TRBJ1-1, with TRBD1 matching over 11 bases. The CDR3 runs 15 residues. From germline, CDR1 is MDHEN and CDR2 SYDVKM. V was pared by 4 bases and J by 9 bases, with 10 bases of the junction left unmatched.

This rearrangement joins TRBV7-3 to TRBJ2-1, with 7 bases identical to TRBD2. V lost 4 bases and J lost 4; bases outside the gene matches: 16. The germline V gene has CDR1 SGHTA and CDR2 FQGTGA. CDR3 length: 18 amino acids. CDR3 in amino acids: CASSSRSRGGRTYNEQFF. The CDR3, as DNA: TGTGCCAGCAGCTCCAGAAGCCGGGGCGGGAGAACATACAATGAGCAGTTCTTC.

V gene TRBV6-5 combines with J gene TRBJ1-2, with D perhaps matching TRBD1 (6 bases). The V gene's germline CDR1 is MNHEY and CDR2 SVGAGI. The CDR3 totals 12 residues. V shed 10 bases and J shed 2 bases, with 11 bases lying between them. As DNA, the CDR3 is TGTGCCACCAGGACAGCAAACTATGGCTACACCTTC. Its translation: CATRTANYGYTF.

V and J are TRBV7-2 and TRBJ2-7, with 8 bases matching TRBD2. This CDR3 region has 15 residues. Germline loops: CDR1 SGHTA, CDR2 FQGNSA. V shed 5 bases, J shed 0 bases, and the junction held 6 bases outside the gene matches. CDR3 residues: CASSRGLAFSYEQYF. The CDR3 DNA is TGTGCCAGCAGCCGTGGACTAGCATTCTCCTACGAGCAGTACTTC.

CDR3: CASSEEGLAPSSYNEQFF. CDR3 in DNA: TGTGCCAGCAGTGAAGAAGGACTAGCCCCAAGCTCCTACAATGAGCAGTTCTTC. V is TRBV2 and J is TRBJ2-1, with 8 bases lining up with TRBD2. Germline V CDR1 and CDR2: SNHLY, FYNNEI. Trimming at V came to 1 base and at J to 0 bases, leaving 8 bases not matched to a gene. The CDR3 is made up of 18 amino acids. The full variable domain, rest sourced from reference TRBV2 and TRBJ2-1, is EPEVTQTPSHQVTQMGQEVILRCVPISNHLYFYWYRQILGQKVEFLVSFYNNEISEKSEIFDDQFSVERPDGSNFTLKIRSTKLEDSAMYFCASSEEGLAPSSYNEQFFGPGTRLTVL.

Remarks on this clone: Within the sample, other DNA sequences also encode this same CDR3. The chain employs TRBV7-2 and TRBJ2-5; 7 bases are a match to TRBD1. Germline loops: CDR1 SGHTA, CDR2 FQGNSA. There are 14 residues in the CDR3. With V trimmed by 4 bases and J by 3 bases, 5 bases remained unmatched. The CDR3 loop reads CASSSNRGKETQYF. CDR3 DNA sequence: TGTGCCAGCAGCTCAAACAGGGGTAAAGAGACCCAGTACTTC.

This sequence joins TRBV5-1 and TRBJ2-3; D uncertain. The V end was cut by 3 bases, the J end by 3 bases, with 11 bases between. The CDR3 has 14 residues. Germline loops: CDR1 SGHRS, CDR2 YFSETQ. The CDR3 spells CASSYSPGTDTQYF. In DNA, the CDR3 is TGCGCCAGCAGCTATAGCCCGGGTACAGATACGCAGTATTTT.